The 21 T cell receptor beta chains listed next were all sequenced from one sample in a study of T and B cells in COVID-19 patients. Multiplex PCR with BIOMED2 TRB-A/B primer pools amplified TRB rearrangements. TCRdb re-derived calls from the multiplex PCR reads in MiXCR, one entry per CDR3 protein. The sample lists 15,000 or so distinct CDR3 sequences; about 28% were seen once. TRB was amplified from about 260-540 ng of blood genomic DNA. Sequencing was carried out using blood. The receptor set was obtained from a human donor who had recovered from COVID-19.

This clonotype was seen more than once but under ten times. The CDR3 protein is CASSLSARYEQYF. The DNA of the CDR3 is TGTGCCAGCAGCTTATCGGCGCGCTACGAGCAGTACTTC. The chain uses TRBV7-3 and TRBJ2-7; D unclear. The CDR3 runs 13 residues. Germline loops: CDR1 SGHTA, CDR2 FQGTGA. Trimming took off 2 bases at V and 3 bases at J, with 8 bases between the two ends.

This rearrangement joins TRBV11-1 to TRBJ1-1, with D perhaps TRBD1 (6 bases). The V end was cut by 2 bases, the J end by 2 bases, with 12 bases between. Germline V lookup: CDR1 SGHAT, CDR2 FQDESV (reference sequence). The CDR3 covers 15 residues. The CDR3 reads CASSLFSRGNTEAFF. The CDR3 nucleotides are TGTGCCAGCAGCTTATTCTCCAGGGGAAACACTGAAGCTTTCTTT. Combining the CDR3 with reference TRBV11-1 and TRBJ1-1 gives the whole variable domain EAEVAQSPRYKITEKSQAVAFWCDPISGHATLYWYRQILGQGPELLVQFQDESVVDDSQLPKDRFSAERLKGVDSTLKIQPAELGDSAMYLCASSLFSRGNTEAFFGQGTRLTVV.

This chain links TRBV27 with TRBJ2-2, with TRBD1 identical over 7 bases. This CDR3 spans 15 amino acids. From germline, CDR1 is MNHEY and CDR2 SMNVEV (reference sequence). J gave up 1 base and V 4 bases, and 3 bases lay outside the gene matches. The DNA for the CDR3 is TGTGCCAGCAGTTCTCGGACAGGGAACACCGGGGAGCTGTTTTTT. As protein: CASSSRTGNTGELFF.

The chain recombines TRBV19 with TRBJ2-3, with TRBD2 identical over 9 bases. CDR1 is LNHDA and CDR2 is SQIVND in the germline V gene (reference sequence). CDR3 size: 14 residues. J gave up 3 bases and V 4 bases, and 2 bases lay outside the gene matches. CDR3 region: CASSSGRDTDTQYF. The CDR3 coding sequence is TGTGCCAGTAGTAGCGGGAGGGATACAGATACGCAGTATTTT.

This clonotype occurred many times. The CDR3 loop is CAWGPRNTIYF. CDR3 bases: TGTGCCTGGGGCCCACGAAACACCATATATTTT. This rearrangement joins TRBV30 to TRBJ1-3; D unclear. This CDR3 is 11 amino acids long. From germline, CDR1 is GTSNPN and CDR2 SVGIG (reference sequence). V lost 5 bases and J 5 bases, leaving 7 bases between the germline ends. The full variable domain, with the rest looked up from reference TRBV30 and TRBJ1-3, is SQTIHQWPATLVQPVGSPLSLECTVEGTSNPNLYWYRQAAGRGLQLLFYSVGIGQISSEVPQNLSASRPQDRQFILSSKKLLLSDSGFYLCAWGPRNTIYFGEGSWLTVV.

This clonotype came up a few times. This sequence joins TRBV6-4 and TRBJ1-1; no clear D gene. The length of the CDR3 is 12 residues. CDR1 is MRHNA and CDR2 is SNTAGT in the germline V gene. Trimming stripped 5 bases from V and 8 bases from J, with 12 bases between. CDR3 DNA sequence: TGTGCCAGCAGTAGTGACGTTGGGGAAGCTTTCTTT. Its translation: CASSSDVGEAFF.

The chain employs TRBV13 and TRBJ2-7; TRBD1 is a possible D gene (7 bases). Germline V CDR1 and CDR2: PRHDT, FYEKMQ (reference sequence). The V end lost 3 bases, the J end lost 2 bases, and 11 bases lay between the germline ends. CDR3 length: 14 amino acids. The CDR3 spells CASSFQGGAYEQYF. As DNA, the CDR3 is TGTGCCAGCAGCTTTCAGGGGGGCGCCTACGAGCAGTACTTC. The whole variable domain, remainder taken from reference TRBV13 and TRBJ2-7, is AAGVIQSPRHLIKEKRETATLKCYPIPRHDTVYWYQQGPGQDPQFLISFYEKMQSDKGSIPDRFSAQQFSDYHSELNMSSLELGDSALYFCASSFQGGAYEQYFGPGTRLTVT.

The chain recombines TRBV27 with TRBJ2-3; 15 bases match TRBD2. J lost 6 bases, V lost 0 bases, and 7 bases had no gene match. CDR1 and CDR2 (germline): MNHEY, SMNVEV (reference sequence). This CDR3 is 18 amino acids long. The CDR3 DNA follows: TGTGCCAGCAGTTTATCAAGGACTAGCGGGAGGGCAGCCGATACGCAGTATTTT. Translation gives CASSLSRTSGRAADTQYF.

This clonotype has a handful of counts. The chain is built from TRBV19 and TRBJ1-3; D ambiguous. V lost 6 bases to trimming and J lost 0 bases, with 6 bases between them. The CDR3 is 13 amino acids. Germline-derived CDR1 and CDR2 are LNHDA and SQIVND (reference sequence). DNA for the CDR3: TGTGCCAGTAGACCCTTCTCTGGAAACACCATATATTTT. Its protein is CASRPFSGNTIYF.

V usage is TRBV4-2 and J usage is TRBJ1-2; the D is unclear. In germline, CDR1 is LGHNA, CDR2 YNFKEQ. The V and J ends lost 5 bases and 3 bases respectively, with 28 bases between them. The length of the CDR3 is 19 residues. CDR3 amino acids: CASSKNLISGRRTDYGYTF. The CDR3 nucleotides read TGTGCCAGCAGCAAGAACCTGATCTCGGGTCGCCGTACTGACTATGGCTACACCTTC.

Turning to this clonotype: At one boundary the junction diverges from the germline segment, which might be a read error. The chain joins TRBV6-5 to TRBJ1-4; perhaps TRBD1 as D (6 bases). The CDR3 covers 14 residues. The V gene's germline CDR1 is MNHEY and CDR2 SVGAGI. This chain's CDR3 is CASSKGGVNEELFF. Written as DNA, the CDR3 is TGTGCCAGCAGTAAGGGGGGGGTTAATGAAGAACTGTTTTTT.

This clonotype was picked up many times. The chain links TRBV19 to TRBJ1-5; D remains ambiguous. CDR1 is LNHDA, CDR2 SQIVND, per germline (reference sequence). The V end lost 7 bases, the J end lost 4 bases, and 20 bases lay between the germline ends. This CDR3 spans 16 amino acids. The DNA of the CDR3 is TGTGCCAGTAATGGAGCGGGAGCGGGGATAAATCAGCCCCAGCATTTT. This sequence encodes CASNGAGAGINQPQHF. The full variable domain, rest sourced from reference TRBV19 and TRBJ1-5, is DGGITQSPKYLFRKEGQNVTLSCEQNLNHDAMYWYRQDPGQGLRLIYYSQIVNDFQKGDIAEGYSVSREKKESFPLTVTSAQKNPTAFYLCASNGAGAGINQPQHFGDGTRLSIL.

This clonotype was seen only a few times. V usage is TRBV6-5 and J usage is TRBJ1-1; D call uncertain. CDR1 is MNHEY, CDR2 SVGAGI, per germline. The V end lost 3 bases, the J end lost 0 bases, and 17 bases lay between the germline ends. The CDR3 totals 17 residues. CDR3 amino acids: CASSYTEAEYVNTEAFF. The CDR3 region has the DNA TGTGCCAGCAGTTATACAGAAGCCGAATACGTGAACACTGAAGCTTTCTTT.

This chain joins TRBV12-3 or TRBV12-4 and TRBJ2-5, with 10 bases fitting TRBD1. The J segment lost 3 bases and the V segment lost 7 bases, leaving 5 bases of the junction unmatched. This CDR3 contains 14 residues. CDR3 DNA: TGTGCCAGCACCCCAGGGACAGGGGAAGAGACCCAGTACTTC. It translates to CASTPGTGEETQYF.

Relative to its sample, this clonotype is medium-sized. The CDR3 DNA is TGTGCCAGTAGTACCTCCCAGTTCGCGGGAGAGGAGACCCAGTACTTC. Protein sequence: CASSTSQFAGEETQYF. The chain recombines TRBV19 with TRBJ2-5, with 7 bases lining up with TRBD2. V lost 4 bases to trimming and J lost 5 bases; unmatched junction nucleotides: 13. Germline V gives CDR1 LNHDA, CDR2 SQIVND (reference sequence). The CDR3 extends over 16 amino acids.

The V and J genes are TRBV12-3 or TRBV12-4 and TRBJ2-5, with a weak D call TRBD1 (6 bases). The length of the CDR3 is 14 residues. V shed 0 bases and J shed 1 base, with 6 bases lying between them. The DNA of the CDR3 is TGTGCCAGCAGTTTAGCGGGGGCCCAAGAGACCCAGTACTTC. Residues: CASSLAGAQETQYF.

The chain couples TRBV12-3 or TRBV12-4 to TRBJ2-7; D remains ambiguous. CDR3 size: 11 residues. V shed 3 bases and J shed 7 bases, with 7 bases lying between them. Here the CDR3 DNA reads TGTGCCAGCAGTTTGAAGGCGGAGCAGTACTTC. This translates into CASSLKAEQYF.

This clonotype has just a few counts. No conserved phenylalanine or tryptophan is present at the end of the CDR3, so a read error is the likely explanation. The limits of the CDR3 on the DNA are not certain, so only TCRdb's listed CDR3 is given. The chain is built from TRBV7-6 and TRBJ2-7; the listed D gene, TRBD2, was not tested against the DNA. Both ends counted, the CDR3 spans 8 residues. CDR1 and CDR2 from the germline V gene are SGHVS and FNYEAQ. The CDR3: CASSLGAG.

This clonotype showed up just once. The gene calls are TRBV19 and TRBJ2-3, with TRBD2 matching 8 bases. The CDR3 loop spans 13 amino acids. V shed 8 bases and J 3 bases; nucleotides not matched to a gene: 4. CDR1 and CDR2 (germline): LNHDA, SQIVND (reference sequence). The CDR3, as DNA: TGTGCCAGTTGTAGCGGGGCTACAGATACGCAGTATTTT. As protein: CASCSGATDTQYF.

This clonotype is categorized as medium-sized. The V and J genes are TRBV27 and TRBJ1-6; D unclear. This CDR3 spans 17 amino acids. CDR1 is MNHEY and CDR2 is SMNVEV in the germline V gene (reference sequence). Trimming removed 5 bases at V and 6 bases at J, with 20 bases between. Written as DNA, the CDR3 is TGTGCCAGCAGTATTCGCGACCCTAGTCCCATTAATTCACCCCTCCACTTT. It yields the protein CASSIRDPSPINSPLHF.

In its sample, this clonotype is medium-sized. The chain is built from TRBV29-1 and TRBJ1-1; D gene uncertain. Germline V gene data show CDR1 as SQVTM and CDR2 as ANQGSEA. This CDR3 spans 12 amino acids. With 4 bases removed from V and 4 bases from J, the gap between germline ends came to 10 bases. The CDR3 region has the DNA TGCAGCGTTGCCCCGCGGGGCACTGAAGCTTTCTTT. It yields the protein CSVAPRGTEAFF. Together with reference TRBV29-1 and TRBJ1-1, the CDR3 gives the full variable domain: SAVISQKPSRDICQRGTSLTIQCQVDSQVTMMFWYRQQPGQSLTLIATANQGSEATYESGFVIDKFPISRPNLTFSTLTVSNMSPEDSSIYLCSVAPRGTEAFFGQGTRLTVV.